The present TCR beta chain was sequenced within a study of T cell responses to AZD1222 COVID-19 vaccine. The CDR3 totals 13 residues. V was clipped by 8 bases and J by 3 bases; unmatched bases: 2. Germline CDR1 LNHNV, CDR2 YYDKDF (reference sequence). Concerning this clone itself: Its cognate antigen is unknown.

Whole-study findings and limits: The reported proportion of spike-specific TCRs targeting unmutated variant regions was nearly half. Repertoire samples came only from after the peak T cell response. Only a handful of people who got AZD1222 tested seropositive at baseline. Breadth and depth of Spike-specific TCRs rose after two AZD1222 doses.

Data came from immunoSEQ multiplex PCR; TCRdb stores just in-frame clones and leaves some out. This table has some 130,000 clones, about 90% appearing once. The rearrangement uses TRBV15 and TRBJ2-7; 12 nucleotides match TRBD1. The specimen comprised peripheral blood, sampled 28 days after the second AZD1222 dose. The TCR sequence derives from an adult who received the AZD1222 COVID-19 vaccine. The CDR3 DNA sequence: TGTGCCACCGGGACAGGGGGCAGCTACGAGCAGTACTTC. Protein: CATGTGGSYEQYF.